The entry below describes one T cell receptor beta chain. Only in-frame clones appear in the TCRdb table, and some are missing; sequencing was by immunoSEQ multiplex PCR. The sample lists just over 50,000 clones, 94% occurring once. Germline CDR1 reads MNHNS; CDR2 reads SASEGT. The CDR3 consists of 13 residues. J lost 4 bases, V lost 8 bases, and 4 bases had no gene match. This sample stems from a study of T cell changes during pregnancy in multiple sclerosis. Sequencing used CD4+ T cells from peripheral blood mononuclear cells, obtained in the second trimester of pregnancy. The chain recombines TRBV6-1 with TRBJ1-3; 8 nucleotides match TRBD1. The TCR originated in a female donor with multiple sclerosis, enrolled in a pregnancy study. The CDR3: CASGGQGGNTIYF. As DNA, the CDR3 is TGTGCCAGCGGAGGACAGGGAGGAAACACCATATATTTT.